Detailed here is one TCR beta chain. Germline V gene lookup returns CDR1 SGHAT and CDR2 FQNNGV. J gave up 2 bases and V 1 base, and 1 base lay outside the gene matches. This CDR3 is built from 14 residues. Clones were sequenced by immunoSEQ multiplex PCR, and TCRdb holds only the in-frame ones, with some missing. The sample yields 60,000 to 95,000 clones, about 85% seen once. The sample belongs to a study of OX40 agonist ivuxolimab in advanced cancers. This rearrangement joins TRBV11-2 to TRBJ2-7; 8 nucleotides align to TRBD1. This sequence originates from an adult with an advanced solid tumor such as melanoma, head and neck, liver or kidney cancer. This specimen was CD4+ or CD8+ T cells sorted from blood, taken in a trial of the OX40 agonist ivuxolimab. CDR3 sequence: CASSLAQGAYEQYF. CDR3 nucleotide sequence: TGTGCCAGCAGCTTAGCACAGGGGGCCTACGAGCAGTACTTC.